This record looks at one T cell receptor beta chain sequence and its context. Its antigen is not identified. This sample is part of a study of CD8+ T cells in alopecia areata. Whole-study results and caveats: Lesional tissue from the scalp (especially in alopecia totalis/universalis) showed higher clonality than normal scalp. It was less clear whether patients shared TCRs than it was in mice, possibly because of HLA. Scalp specimens additionally yield sequences from normal skin's resident alphabeta T cells.

CDR1 SQVTM and CDR2 ANQGSEA come from the germline V gene. The CDR3 runs to 13 residues. J gave up 6 bases and V 7 bases, and 4 bases lay outside the gene matches. Reverse transcription of extracted RNA yielded cDNA, which provided the sequencing template. The protocol was immunoSEQ multiplex PCR, while the TCRdb copy is restricted to in-frame clones and leaves out a portion. In the table there are 130,000 to 150,000 clones, 45% to 60% of which are singletons. The TCR sequence derives from a human donor with alopecia areata. The starting material was CD4+ T cells sorted from blood, obtained at week 0. The chain employs TRBV29-1 and TRBJ2-3, with 13 bases identical to TRBD2. The CDR3 nucleotides are TGCAGCGGCGGACTAGCGGGAGCGGATACGCAGTATTTT. Amino acid sequence: CSGGLAGADTQYF.